This T cell receptor beta chain was captured in a study of T cells in localized non-small cell lung cancer. Trimming cost V 3 bases and J 6 bases, with 11 bases left between them. The CDR3 is 13 residues long. TCRdb keeps only in-frame clones here, not all; method: immunoSEQ multiplex PCR. The profile shows fewer than 12,000 clones, under 55% of them singletons. The sequence came from a woman between 40 and 69 years old with stage II squamous cell lung carcinoma. The sample consisted of lymph node tissue, taken before any cancer treatment. The chain links TRBV23-1 to TRBJ1-1; the D gene is possibly TRBD1 (5 bases). TRBV23-1 is an ORF, with its function uncertain. The CDR3 here is CASSQGTRAEAFF. As DNA, the CDR3 is TGCGCCAGCAGTCAGGGGACGCGGGCTGAAGCTTTCTTT.